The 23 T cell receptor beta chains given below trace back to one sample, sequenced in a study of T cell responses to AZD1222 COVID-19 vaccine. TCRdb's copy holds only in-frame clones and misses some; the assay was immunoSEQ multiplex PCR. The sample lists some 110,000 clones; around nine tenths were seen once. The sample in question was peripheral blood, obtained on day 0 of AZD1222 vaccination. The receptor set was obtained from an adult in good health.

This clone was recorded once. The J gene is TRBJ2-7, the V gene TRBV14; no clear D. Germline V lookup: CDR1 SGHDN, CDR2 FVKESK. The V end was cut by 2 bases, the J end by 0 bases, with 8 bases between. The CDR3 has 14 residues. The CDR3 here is CASSQLLDSYEQYF. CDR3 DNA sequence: TGTGCCAGCAGCCAACTCCTGGACTCCTACGAGCAGTACTTC.

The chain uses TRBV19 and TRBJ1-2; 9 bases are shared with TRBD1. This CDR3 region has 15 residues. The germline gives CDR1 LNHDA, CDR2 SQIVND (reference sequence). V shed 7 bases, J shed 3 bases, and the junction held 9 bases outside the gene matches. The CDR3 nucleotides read TGTGCCAGTATCACCGGGACAGGGAATGACTATGGCTACACCTTC. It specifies CASITGTGNDYGYTF.

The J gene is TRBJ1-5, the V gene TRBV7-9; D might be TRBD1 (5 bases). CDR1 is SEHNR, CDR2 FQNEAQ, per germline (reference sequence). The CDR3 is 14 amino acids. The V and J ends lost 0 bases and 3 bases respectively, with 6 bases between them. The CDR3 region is CASSLAGANQPQHF. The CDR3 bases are TGTGCCAGCAGCTTAGCAGGGGCCAATCAGCCCCAGCATTTT.

In DNA form, the CDR3 reads TGTGCCAGCAGCTTAGGTGCGGGATGGTCGACAGATACGCAGTATTTT. Its protein is CASSLGAGWSTDTQYF. This chain joins TRBV11-3 and TRBJ2-3, with D maybe TRBD2 (6 bases). V gave up 1 base and J gave up 3 bases, with 14 bases separating them. Germline V lookup: CDR1 SGHNT, CDR2 YENEEA. This CDR3 has 16 amino acids.

The CDR3 is CATSDQTGTQANYGYTF. CDR3 DNA sequence: TGTGCCACCAGTGATCAGACCGGGACACAGGCTAACTATGGCTACACCTTC. V usage is TRBV24-1 and J usage is TRBJ1-2, with a weak D call TRBD1 (6 bases). Trimming left V 3 bases short and J 0 bases short, with 16 bases between. Germline V CDR1 and CDR2: KGHDR, SFDVKD. The CDR3 has 17 residues.

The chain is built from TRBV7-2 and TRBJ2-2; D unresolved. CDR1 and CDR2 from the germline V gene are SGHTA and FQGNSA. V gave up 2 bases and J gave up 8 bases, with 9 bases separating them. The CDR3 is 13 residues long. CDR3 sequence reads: CASSLLPTGELFF. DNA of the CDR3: TGTGCCAGCAGCTTATTGCCAACGGGGGAGCTGTTTTTT.

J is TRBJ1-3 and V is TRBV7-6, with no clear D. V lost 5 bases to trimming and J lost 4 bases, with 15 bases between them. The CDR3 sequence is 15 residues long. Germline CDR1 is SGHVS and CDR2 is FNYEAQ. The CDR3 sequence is CASSPTSLIGNTIYF. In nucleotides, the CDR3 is TGTGCCAGCAGCCCCACCTCGCTAATAGGAAACACCATATATTTT.

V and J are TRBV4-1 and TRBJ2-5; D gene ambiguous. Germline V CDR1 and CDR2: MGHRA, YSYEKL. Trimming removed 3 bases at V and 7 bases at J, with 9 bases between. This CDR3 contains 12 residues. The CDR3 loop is CASSHPSGTQYF. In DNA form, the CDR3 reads TGCGCCAGCAGCCACCCCTCGGGGACCCAGTACTTC.

Here the CDR3 DNA reads TGTGCCAGCAGCTTAGAGTTACGGAATTCACCCCTCCACTTT. This translates into CASSLELRNSPLHF. J is TRBJ1-6 and V is TRBV13; no clear D. The CDR3 contains 14 residues. V was shortened by 1 base and J by 7 bases, with 8 bases between the two germline ends. In germline, CDR1 is PRHDT, CDR2 FYEKMQ (reference sequence).

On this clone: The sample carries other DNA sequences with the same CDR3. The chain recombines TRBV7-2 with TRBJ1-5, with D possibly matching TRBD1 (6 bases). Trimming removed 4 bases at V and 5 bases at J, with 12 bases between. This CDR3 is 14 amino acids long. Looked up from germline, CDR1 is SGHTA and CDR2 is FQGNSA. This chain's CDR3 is CASSSQGSDQPQHF. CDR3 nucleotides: TGTGCCAGCAGCTCACAGGGATCGGATCAGCCCCAGCATTTT.

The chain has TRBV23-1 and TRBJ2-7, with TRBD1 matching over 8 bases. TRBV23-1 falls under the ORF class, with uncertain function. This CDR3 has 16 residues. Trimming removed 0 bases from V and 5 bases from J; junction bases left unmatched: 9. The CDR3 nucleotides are TGCGCCAGCAGTCAATCCCAGGGGCAGGGGGCGGACGAGCAGTACGTC. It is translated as CASSQSQGQGADEQYV.

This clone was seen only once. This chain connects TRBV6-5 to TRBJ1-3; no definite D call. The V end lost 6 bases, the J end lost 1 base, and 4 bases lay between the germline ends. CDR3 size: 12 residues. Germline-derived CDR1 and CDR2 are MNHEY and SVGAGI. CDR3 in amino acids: CASRGSGNTIYF. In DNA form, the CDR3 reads TGTGCCAGCAGGGGTTCTGGAAACACCATATATTTT.

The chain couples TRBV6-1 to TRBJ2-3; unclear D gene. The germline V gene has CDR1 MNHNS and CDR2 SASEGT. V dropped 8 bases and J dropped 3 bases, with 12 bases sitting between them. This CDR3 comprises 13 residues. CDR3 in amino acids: CASAADETDTQYF. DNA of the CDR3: TGTGCCAGCGCCGCCGACGAGACAGATACGCAGTATTTT.

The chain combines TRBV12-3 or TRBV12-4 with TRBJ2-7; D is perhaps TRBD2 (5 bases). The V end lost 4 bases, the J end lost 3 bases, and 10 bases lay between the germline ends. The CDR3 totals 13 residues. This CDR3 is CASSSGISYEQYF. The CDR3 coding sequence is TGTGCCAGCAGTTCGGGGATCAGCTACGAGCAGTACTTC.

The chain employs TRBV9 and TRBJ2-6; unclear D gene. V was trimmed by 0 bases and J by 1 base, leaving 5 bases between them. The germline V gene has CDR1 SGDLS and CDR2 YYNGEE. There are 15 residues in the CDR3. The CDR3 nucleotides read TGTGCCAGCAGCGTAGGGGGATCTGGGGCCAACGTCCTGACTTTC. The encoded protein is CASSVGGSGANVLTF.

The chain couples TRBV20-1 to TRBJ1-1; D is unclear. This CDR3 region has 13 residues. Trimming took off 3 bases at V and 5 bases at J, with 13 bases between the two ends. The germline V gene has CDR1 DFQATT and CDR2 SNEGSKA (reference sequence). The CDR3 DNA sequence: TGCAGTGCTAGTCTAGGGCCGAGGACTGAAGCTTTCTTT. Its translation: CSASLGPRTEAFF.

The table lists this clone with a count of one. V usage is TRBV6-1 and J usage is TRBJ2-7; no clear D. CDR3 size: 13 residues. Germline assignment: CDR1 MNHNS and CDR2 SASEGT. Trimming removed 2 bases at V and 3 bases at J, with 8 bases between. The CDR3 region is CASSENPSYEQYF. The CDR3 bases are TGTGCCAGCAGTGAAAATCCTAGCTACGAGCAGTACTTC.

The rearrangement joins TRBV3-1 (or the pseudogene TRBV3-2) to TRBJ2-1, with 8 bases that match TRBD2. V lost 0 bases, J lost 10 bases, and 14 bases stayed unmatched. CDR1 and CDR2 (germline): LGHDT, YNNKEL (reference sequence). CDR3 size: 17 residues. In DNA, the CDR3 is TGTGCCAGCAGCCAAGATGTGGTGGCGGGAGGAGTAAGGGAGCAGTTCTTC. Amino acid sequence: CASSQDVVAGGVREQFF.

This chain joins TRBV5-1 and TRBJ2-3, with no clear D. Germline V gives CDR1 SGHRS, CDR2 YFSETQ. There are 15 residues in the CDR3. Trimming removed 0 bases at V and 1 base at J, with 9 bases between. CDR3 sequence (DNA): TGCGCCAGCAGCTTGGTGGTTACCCGCACAGATACGCAGTATTTT. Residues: CASSLVVTRTDTQYF.

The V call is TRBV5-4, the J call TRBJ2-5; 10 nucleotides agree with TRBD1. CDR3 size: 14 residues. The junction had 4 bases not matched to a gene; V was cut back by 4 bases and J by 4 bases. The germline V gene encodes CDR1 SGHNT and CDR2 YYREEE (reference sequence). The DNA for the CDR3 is TGTGCCAGCAGCCGACAGGGGGCGGTAGAGACCCAGTACTTC. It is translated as CASSRQGAVETQYF.

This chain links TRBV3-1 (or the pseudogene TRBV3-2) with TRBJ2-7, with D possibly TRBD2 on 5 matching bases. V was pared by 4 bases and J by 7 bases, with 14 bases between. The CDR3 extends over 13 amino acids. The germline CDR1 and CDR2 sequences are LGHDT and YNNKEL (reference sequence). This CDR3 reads CASSRGPSGEQYF. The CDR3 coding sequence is TGTGCCAGCAGCCGCGGGCCCTCGGGGGAGCAGTACTTC.

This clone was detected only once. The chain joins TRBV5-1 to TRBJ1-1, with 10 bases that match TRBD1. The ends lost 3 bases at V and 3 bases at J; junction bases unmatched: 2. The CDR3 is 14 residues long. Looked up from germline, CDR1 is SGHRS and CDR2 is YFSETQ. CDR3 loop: CASSSGQGDTEAFF. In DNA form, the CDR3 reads TGCGCCAGCAGCTCCGGACAGGGGGACACTGAAGCTTTCTTT.

In DNA form, the CDR3 reads TGTGCCAGCAGCGTAGCTGCTAGCACAGATACGCAGTATTTT. It yields the protein CASSVAASTDTQYF. The chain joins TRBV9 to TRBJ2-3, with D unclear. The V end lost 0 bases, the J end lost 0 bases, and 5 bases lay between the germline ends. Germline V CDR1 and CDR2: SGDLS, YYNGEE. The CDR3 runs to 14 residues.